This T cell receptor beta chain comes out of a study of shared clonotypes between healthy human individuals. About the research overall: Three CD4 naive, three CD4 memory, two CD8 naive and one CD8 memory plate were used per donor. Study outcomes and limitations: Inspection by rarefaction showed sorted-subset sequencing to be incomplete despite large depth. Among non-shared clonotypes, generation probabilities were lower than among those shared by all four donors.

The assay was immunoSEQ multiplex PCR, and TCRdb's table has in-frame clones only and misses some. The table has some 2 million clones, about 95% seen once; the top ten hold 1% to 1.5%. Comments on this clone: Its antigen remains unidentified.

The CDR3 runs to 14 residues. Trimming pared 3 bases from V and 3 bases from J, leaving 13 bases between. Germline values: CDR1 SGHDT, CDR2 YYEEEE. Naive CD8 cells lacked CD45RO and underwent positive selection for CCR7, leaving out terminally differentiated effector memory CD45RA+ cells. The TCR sequence derives from a man younger than 35 in good health. What was sequenced was naive CD8+ T cells sorted from blood. J is TRBJ2-7 and V is TRBV5-6; D tentatively fits TRBD1 or TRBD2 (6 bases each). The CDR3 nucleotides are TGTGCCAGCAGCTGGGGGGCAGGGTTCTACGAGCAGTACTTC. Amino acid sequence: CASSWGAGFYEQYF.